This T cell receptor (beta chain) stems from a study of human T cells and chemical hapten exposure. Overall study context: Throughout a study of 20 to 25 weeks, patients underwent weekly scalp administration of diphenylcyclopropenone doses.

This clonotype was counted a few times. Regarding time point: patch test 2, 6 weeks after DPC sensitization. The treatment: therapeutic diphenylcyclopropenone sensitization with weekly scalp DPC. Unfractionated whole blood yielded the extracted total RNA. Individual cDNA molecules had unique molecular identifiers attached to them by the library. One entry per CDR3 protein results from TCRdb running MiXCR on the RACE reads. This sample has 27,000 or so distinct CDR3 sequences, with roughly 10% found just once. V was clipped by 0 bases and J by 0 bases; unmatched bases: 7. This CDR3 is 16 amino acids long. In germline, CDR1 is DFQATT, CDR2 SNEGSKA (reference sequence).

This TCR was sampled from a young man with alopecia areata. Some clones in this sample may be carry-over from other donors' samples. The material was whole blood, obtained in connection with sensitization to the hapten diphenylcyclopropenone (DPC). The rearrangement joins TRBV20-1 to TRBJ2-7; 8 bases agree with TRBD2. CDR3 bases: TGCAGTGCTAGAGATCCCGGGGCGGGGGGCTCCTACGAGCAGTACTTC. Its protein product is CSARDPGAGGSYEQYF.